Listed here are 24 T cell receptor beta chains from one sample, sequenced in a study of control samples from healthy donors and cancer patients (TCRdb year 2020). Library method: the immunoSEQ multiplex PCR assay. Here the immuneACCESS table is served through TCRdb, limited to in-frame sequences with V and J called. Missing clones are a known gap in these copies; in checked studies unresolved V genes cover under half, and the rest lacks a known reason. Present in this sample are 150,000 to 200,000 clones, roughly 94% of which were seen just once. Over 1.3% of the sample comes from the top ten. Sequenced input: blood. All receptors derive from a woman in her late teens or twenties in good health.

The chain joins TRBV5-1 to TRBJ1-1; perhaps TRBD1 as D (5 bases). The CDR3 length is 15 residues. V gave up 0 bases and J gave up 2 bases, with 11 bases separating them. Germline CDR1 is SGHRS and CDR2 is YFSETQ. CDR3: CASSLGQIFNTEAFF. The CDR3 DNA reads TGCGCCAGCAGCTTGGGACAGATATTTAACACTGAAGCTTTCTTT.

The V and J genes are TRBV2 and TRBJ2-3; 10 bases match TRBD1. Looked up from germline, CDR1 is SNHLY and CDR2 is FYNNEI. J gave up 2 bases and V 5 bases, and 4 bases lay outside the gene matches. The CDR3 is 15 amino acids. The CDR3 DNA reads as TGTGCCAGCAGTCCCGGACAGGGGGTCACAGATACGCAGTATTTT. Its translation is CASSPGQGVTDTQYF.

This sequence joins TRBV11-3 and TRBJ2-7, with 11 nucleotides matching TRBD1. Germline CDR1 and CDR2: SGHNT and YENEEA. This CDR3 spans 17 amino acids. V gave up 4 bases and J gave up 2 bases; unmatched junction bases: 10. CDR3 protein: CASSSRSGTGGTYEQYF. CDR3 sequence (DNA): TGTGCCAGCAGCTCGCGGTCGGGGACAGGGGGTACCTACGAGCAGTACTTC.

The chain has TRBV18 and TRBJ2-2; either TRBD1 or TRBD2 may fit D (6 bases each). The CDR3 loop spans 16 amino acids. Trimming removed 2 bases from V and 5 bases from J, with 15 bases in between. CDR1 is KGHSH, CDR2 LQKENI, per germline. The CDR3, as DNA: TGTGCCAGCTCACCAAGTTTCCGGGGGCAAACCGGGGAGCTGTTTTTT. Amino acids: CASSPSFRGQTGELFF.

This chain uses TRBV28 with TRBJ2-7, with D perhaps TRBD1 (6 bases). In germline, CDR1 is MDHEN, CDR2 SYDVKM. Trimming pared 7 bases from V and 6 bases from J, leaving 13 bases between. The CDR3 totals 12 residues. CDR3 nucleotides: TGTGCCAGCAAAACAGGGTCAGGCGAGCAGTACTTC. Amino acids: CASKTGSGEQYF. Full variable domain (remainder filled in from reference TRBV28 and TRBJ2-7): DVKVTQSSRYLVKRTGEKVFLECVQDMDHENMFWYRQDPGLGLRLIYFSYDVKMKEKGDIPEGYSVSREKKERFSLILESASTNQTSMYLCASKTGSGEQYFGPGTRLTVT.

The DNA of the CDR3 is TGTGCCAGCAGCGTAACAACCTCTGGAAACACCATATATTTT. This codes for CASSVTTSGNTIYF. This rearrangement joins TRBV9 to TRBJ1-3; D uncertain. V gave up 1 base and J gave up 0 bases, with 5 bases separating them. The V gene's germline CDR1 is SGDLS and CDR2 YYNGEE. There are 14 residues in the CDR3.

J is TRBJ1-3 and V is TRBV10-3; the D is unclear. V lost 0 bases and J 4 bases, leaving 10 bases between the germline ends. CDR1 and CDR2 (germline): ENHRY, SYGVKD. The CDR3 contains 15 residues. CDR3 coding DNA: TGTGCCATCAGTGAGTCAGCTGTGCGGGGAAACACCATATATTTT. Translated, it gives CAISESAVRGNTIYF.

The genes are TRBV5-1 and TRBJ2-1; 11 positions match TRBD2. The CDR3 extends over 14 amino acids. With V trimmed by 4 bases and J by 8 bases, 5 bases remained unmatched. CDR1 is SGHRS and CDR2 is YFSETQ in the germline V gene. The CDR3 DNA follows: TGCGCCAGCAGCCCCACTAGCGGGAGTTATGAGCAGTTCTTC. It codes for CASSPTSGSYEQFF.

V usage is TRBV18 and J usage is TRBJ2-7; 10 nucleotides match TRBD1. This CDR3 contains 14 residues. CDR1 and CDR2 (germline): KGHSH, LQKENI. The J segment lost 4 bases and the V segment lost 4 bases, leaving 4 bases of the junction unmatched. In DNA, the CDR3 is TGTGCCAGCTCACGCGGACAGGGGGTTTACGAGCAGTACTTC. Translating gives CASSRGQGVYEQYF.

CDR3 loop: CASSPLFQGPSYNEQFF. CDR3 DNA sequence: TGTGCCAGCTCACCACTTTTTCAGGGGCCCTCCTACAATGAGCAGTTCTTC. The chain has TRBV18 and TRBJ2-1; D possibly corresponds to TRBD1 (6 bases). This CDR3 comprises 17 residues. Germline V gene data show CDR1 as KGHSH and CDR2 as LQKENI. The germline V and J ends were trimmed by 1 base and 0 bases, with 13 bases remaining between them.

This rearrangement joins TRBV9 to TRBJ2-7; 8 bases align to TRBD1. Trimming took 0 bases from V and 7 from J; bases not matched to a gene: 9. Germline values: CDR1 SGDLS, CDR2 YYNGEE. CDR3 length: 15 residues. The CDR3 region is CASSVDPGGREEQYF. For the CDR3, the DNA is TGTGCCAGCAGCGTAGATCCAGGGGGCCGGGAAGAGCAGTACTTC.

This rearrangement joins TRBV5-1 to TRBJ1-4; D gene ambiguous. Germline V gene lookup returns CDR1 SGHRS and CDR2 YFSETQ. The CDR3 contains 16 residues. V lost 4 bases and J lost 7, with 20 bases in between. CDR3 amino acids: CASSPGLLRGSEKLFF. The CDR3 nucleotides read TGCGCCAGCAGCCCCGGGCTCCTCCGGGGAAGTGAAAAACTGTTTTTT.

The V and J genes are TRBV7-9 and TRBJ2-3, with 7 positions matching TRBD2. The J segment lost 2 bases and the V segment lost 3 bases, leaving 5 bases of the junction unmatched. The V gene's germline CDR1 is SEHNR and CDR2 FQNEAQ (reference sequence). The CDR3 is made up of 15 amino acids. CDR3 nucleotides: TGTGCCAGCAGCTTGGGGGGGTGGAACACAGATACGCAGTATTTT. This encodes CASSLGGWNTDTQYF.

The J gene is TRBJ2-7, the V gene TRBV2; 12 nucleotides align to TRBD1. The CDR3 runs to 14 residues. Looked up from germline, CDR1 is SNHLY and CDR2 is FYNNEI. With V trimmed by 5 bases and J by 6 bases, 5 bases remained unmatched. The CDR3 region is CASSPGTGGFEQYF. As DNA, the CDR3 is TGTGCCAGCAGTCCCGGGACAGGGGGCTTCGAGCAGTACTTC.

The chain couples TRBV9 to TRBJ1-1, with 10 bases identical to TRBD1. The germline V gene has CDR1 SGDLS and CDR2 YYNGEE. The CDR3 sequence is 17 residues long. The J segment lost 1 base and the V segment lost 3 bases, leaving 9 bases of the junction unmatched. Here the CDR3 DNA reads TGTGCCAGCAGCGCGACAGGGGGCGATTATGGGAACACTGAAGCTTTCTTT. This codes for CASSATGGDYGNTEAFF.

J is TRBJ1-4 and V is TRBV5-1, with TRBD1 as a possible D gene (5 bases). This CDR3 spans 13 amino acids. Germline CDR1 and CDR2: SGHRS and YFSETQ. V was trimmed by 4 bases and J by 8 bases, leaving 12 bases between them. CDR3 sequence reads: CASSGTGGEKLFF. CDR3 DNA: TGCGCCAGCAGCGGGACGGGAGGCGAAAAACTGTTTTTT.

This clone was seen just once. The CDR3 nucleotides are TGCGCCAGCAGTCCCTCGGGGGGGACTAGCGGGAGGTCCAAAGAGACCCAGTACTTC. This gives the protein CASSPSGGTSGRSKETQYF. This chain joins TRBV23-1 and TRBJ2-5, with 15 nucleotides matching TRBD2. TRBV23-1 is recorded as an ORF, its role being uncertain. The CDR3 runs to 19 residues. Losses at the gene ends were 4 bases for V and 3 bases for J; bases not matched to a gene: 12.

This chain's CDR3 is CASRGYSNQPQHF. As DNA, the CDR3 is TGTGCCAGCAGGGGGTATAGCAATCAGCCCCAGCATTTT. The chain uses TRBV12-3 or TRBV12-4 and TRBJ1-5; D is unresolved. V lost 6 bases and J lost 0, with 6 bases in between. The CDR3 runs to 13 residues.

This clone was seen once. The chain links TRBV28 to TRBJ1-6; possibly TRBD1 for D (5 bases). With 4 bases removed from V and 7 bases from J, the gap between germline ends came to 23 bases. CDR3 size: 18 residues. Per the germline V gene, CDR1 is MDHEN and CDR2 is SYDVKM. CDR3 amino acids: CASSSLGLQGSLNSPLHF. The DNA of the CDR3 is TGTGCCAGCAGTTCCCTAGGTCTCCAGGGTTCTCTGAATTCACCCCTCCACTTT.

The V and J genes are TRBV6-4 and TRBJ1-5; D is unresolved. The V gene's germline CDR1 is MRHNA and CDR2 SNTAGT. This CDR3 has 14 residues. Trimming cost V 0 bases and J 13 bases, with 16 bases left between them. The CDR3 nucleotides read TGTGCCAGCAGTGACTCGAAGGCCGATTTGCCGCAGCATTTT. Translated, it gives CASSDSKADLPQHF.

The CDR3 is CASRIGQGGNTEAFF. DNA for the CDR3: TGTGCCAGCAGGATAGGACAGGGTGGGAACACTGAAGCTTTCTTT. This chain links TRBV28 with TRBJ1-1; 8 bases fit TRBD1. Germline V gene sequence: CDR1 MDHEN, CDR2 SYDVKM. This CDR3 is built from 15 residues. With V trimmed by 6 bases and J by 1 base, 7 bases remained unmatched.

The chain uses TRBV11-2 and TRBJ2-1; 12 bases line up with TRBD2. V was clipped by 1 base and J by 7 bases; unmatched bases: 11. The CDR3 is 18 amino acids. Germline V gene sequence: CDR1 SGHAT, CDR2 FQNNGV. This CDR3 reads CASSLGVVGLAGFNEQFF. For the CDR3, the DNA is TGTGCCAGCAGCTTAGGGGTGGTTGGACTAGCGGGATTTAATGAGCAGTTCTTC.

The chain joins TRBV19 to TRBJ1-1; D is perhaps TRBD1 (6 bases). Germline CDR1 LNHDA, CDR2 SQIVND (reference sequence). CDR3 length: 15 residues. Trimming pared 7 bases from V and 5 bases from J, leaving 20 bases between. The CDR3 loop reads CASIIIWGGHTEAFF. The CDR3 bases are TGTGCCAGTATTATCATCTGGGGGGGGCATACTGAAGCTTTCTTT.

CDR3 bases: TGTGCCAGCAGTTTCGGGTCATCGAGGTGGGGACAGGGGGAATGGGTAGGCACTGAAGCTTTCTTT. Protein sequence: CASSFGSSRWGQGEWVGTEAFF. This sequence joins TRBV28 and TRBJ1-1, with TRBD1 identical over 11 bases. The CDR3 is 22 amino acids. Per germline, CDR1 MDHEN and CDR2 SYDVKM. V was clipped by 3 bases and J by 4 bases; unmatched bases: 25.